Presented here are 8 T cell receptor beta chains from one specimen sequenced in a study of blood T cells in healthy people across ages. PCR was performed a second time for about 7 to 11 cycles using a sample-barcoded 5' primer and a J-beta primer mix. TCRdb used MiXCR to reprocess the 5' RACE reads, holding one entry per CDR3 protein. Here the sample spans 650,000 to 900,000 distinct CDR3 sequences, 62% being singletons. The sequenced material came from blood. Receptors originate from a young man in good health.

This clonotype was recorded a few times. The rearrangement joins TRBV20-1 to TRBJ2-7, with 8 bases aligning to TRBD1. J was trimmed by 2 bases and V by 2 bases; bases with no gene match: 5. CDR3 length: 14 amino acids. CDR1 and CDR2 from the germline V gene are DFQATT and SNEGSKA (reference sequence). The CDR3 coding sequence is TGCAGTGCTAGATCGACAGGGGCCACCTACGAGCAGTACTTC. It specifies CSARSTGATYEQYF.

The CDR3 spells CASPPRGQPQHF. Written as DNA, the CDR3 is TGCGCCAGCCCCCCGCGGGGACAGCCCCAGCATTTT. This chain uses TRBV5-1 with TRBJ1-5; D gene unclear. V was shortened by 7 bases and J by 7 bases, with 12 bases between the two germline ends. CDR1 and CDR2 (germline): SGHRS, YFSETQ. There are 12 residues in the CDR3.

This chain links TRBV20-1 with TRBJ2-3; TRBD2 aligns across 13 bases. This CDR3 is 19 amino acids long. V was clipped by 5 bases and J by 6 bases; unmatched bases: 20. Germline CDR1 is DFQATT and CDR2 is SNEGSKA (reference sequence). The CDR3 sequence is CSASAGTSGDLRLLDTQYF. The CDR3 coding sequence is TGCAGTGCTTCGGCCGGGACTAGCGGGGACCTTCGACTTTTGGATACGCAGTATTTT.

The CDR3 DNA reads as TGTGCCAGCAGTTACTTAGCTCAGCACAGGGACCACGAGCAGTACTTC. Translated, it gives CASSYLAQHRDHEQYF. The chain has TRBV6-2 or TRBV6-3 and TRBJ2-7, with D perhaps matching TRBD1 (6 bases). Germline-derived CDR1 and CDR2 are MNHEY and SVGEGT. CDR3 length equals 16 residues. Trimming took off 1 base at V and 5 bases at J, with 18 bases between the two ends.

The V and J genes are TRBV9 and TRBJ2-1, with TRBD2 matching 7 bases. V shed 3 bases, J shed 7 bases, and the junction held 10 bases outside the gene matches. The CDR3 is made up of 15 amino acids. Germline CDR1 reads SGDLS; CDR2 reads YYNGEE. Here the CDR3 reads CASSEGGDLGNEQFF. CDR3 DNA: TGTGCCAGCAGCGAGGGAGGGGACCTAGGGAATGAGCAGTTCTTC.

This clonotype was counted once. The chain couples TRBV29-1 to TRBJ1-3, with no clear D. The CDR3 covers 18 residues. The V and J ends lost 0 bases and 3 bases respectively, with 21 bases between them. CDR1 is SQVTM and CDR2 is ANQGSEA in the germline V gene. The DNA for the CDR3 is TGCAGCGTTGAAGAAAGATCGGACGCGGGCCGGATTGGAAACACCATATATTTT. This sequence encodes CSVEERSDAGRIGNTIYF.

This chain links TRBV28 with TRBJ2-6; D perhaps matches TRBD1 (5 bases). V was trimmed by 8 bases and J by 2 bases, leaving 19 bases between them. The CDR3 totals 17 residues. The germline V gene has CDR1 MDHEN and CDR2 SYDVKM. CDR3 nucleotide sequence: TGTGCCAGCCTCGTTGTGGGGCGAGGAACTGGGGCCAACGTCCTGACTTTC. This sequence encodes CASLVVGRGTGANVLTF.

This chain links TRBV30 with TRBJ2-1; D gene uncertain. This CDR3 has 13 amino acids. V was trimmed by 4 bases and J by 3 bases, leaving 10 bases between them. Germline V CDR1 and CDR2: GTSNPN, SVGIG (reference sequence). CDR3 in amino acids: CAWNLYSYNEQFF. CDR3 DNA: TGTGCCTGGAATCTGTACAGCTACAATGAGCAGTTCTTC.